This T cell receptor beta chain was obtained from a study of regulatory T cells in long-lasting Graves disease. Study findings and constraints: TCR diversity in persistent Graves' patients was below that of newly diagnosed ones.

Specified time point: newly diagnosed GD, antithyroid drugs for less than 3 months. With RNA extracted from PBMCs as input, the TCR library was made. This clonotype was counted many times. Its target is not known. CDR3-region Arm-PCR and iRepertoire HTBI primers produced the TCR beta libraries. Using its own MiXCR run on the multiplex PCR reads, TCRdb lists one record per CDR3 protein. In the table there are around 250,000 distinct CDR3 sequences, more than 15% of which are singletons. V shed 2 bases and J 4 bases; nucleotides not matched to a gene: 1. There are 13 residues in the CDR3. Germline lookup yields CDR1 SGHTA and CDR2 FQGTGA. A further study also used this sample, focusing on T cells in Graves' hyperthyroidism and ophthalmopathy.

The rearrangement uses TRBV7-3 and TRBJ2-7; 8 bases align to TRBD1. This clonotype originated in a young woman with Graves disease. The sample consisted of peripheral blood mononuclear cells (PBMCs), taken at new diagnosis, from a patient treated with antithyroid drugs. In DNA, the CDR3 is TGTGCCAGCAGCTTAGACAGGGGATACGAGCAGTACTTC. The encoded protein is CASSLDRGYEQYF.